This T cell receptor beta chain was recovered during a study of T cells in Graves' hyperthyroidism and ophthalmopathy. Study observations and caveats: With a median lead of around 6.7 months before onset, the model predicted ophthalmopathy. A 13 V-J signature model discriminated ophthalmopathy versus stable hyperthyroidism.

CDR3 size: 17 residues. Germline lookup yields CDR1 LGHNA and CDR2 YNFKEQ. With 0 bases clipped from V and 4 bases from J, the junction kept 6 bases outside the gene matches. This clonotype was seen repeatedly, ten times or more. Its antigen is currently unknown. Amplification of TCR beta CDR3 regions was performed using RNA transcripts as template. During a first-round RT-PCR of the TCR CDR3, the HTBI primer set was used. TCRdb itself ran the multiplex PCR reads through MiXCR, one entry per CDR3 protein. The sample lists about 320,000 distinct CDR3 sequences; around a sixth were seen once. The sample taken for sequencing was blood. The TCR sequence derives from a man aged 25-45 years with Graves' hyperthyroidism. The chain joins TRBV4-2 to TRBJ2-2, with 9 bases matching TRBD1. In DNA form, the CDR3 reads TGTGCCAGCAGCCAAGATGGGGGGGGACAGGGCACCGGGGAGCTGTTTTTT. It is translated as CASSQDGGGQGTGELFF.